The 24 T cell receptor beta chains below all came from one sample that was sequenced in a study of PD-L1 blockade in urothelial cancer. Time point specified: pretreatment peripheral blood. The data were produced by immunoSEQ multiplex PCR, yet TCRdb's version contains in-frame clones alone and is incomplete. The sample lists 45,000 to 65,000 clones; 85% were seen once. The input for sequencing was PBMCs, taken around atezolizumab (anti-PD-L1) treatment. The receptors derive from a man in his 70s with urothelial cancer.

V usage is TRBV14 and J usage is TRBJ2-2; TRBD1 agrees at 8 bases. Germline V lookup: CDR1 SGHDN, CDR2 FVKESK. The CDR3 length is 15 residues. V shed 1 base, J shed 4 bases, and the junction held 2 bases outside the gene matches. Here the CDR3 reads CASSQVTGGTGELFF. In nucleotides, the CDR3 is TGTGCCAGCAGCCAAGTAACAGGGGGCACCGGGGAGCTGTTTTTT.

The chain uses TRBV10-3 and TRBJ2-5; a weak D match, TRBD2 (6 bases). The CDR3 loop spans 13 amino acids. Germline assignment: CDR1 ENHRY and CDR2 SYGVKD. Between the trimmed V and J ends, which lost 2 bases and 4 bases, there was a span of 8 bases. The CDR3 sequence is CAISETGRETQYF. In DNA form, the CDR3 reads TGTGCCATCAGTGAGACCGGGAGAGAGACCCAGTACTTC.

This rearrangement joins TRBV9 to TRBJ2-7; perhaps TRBD1 as D (8 bases). This CDR3 has 16 residues. With 1 base removed from V and 2 bases from J, the gap between germline ends came to 16 bases. CDR1 SGDLS and CDR2 YYNGEE come from the germline V gene. CDR3 DNA: TGTGCCAGCAGCGTAAGCGGGATGGACAGGGCCTACGAGCAGTACTTC. Protein sequence: CASSVSGMDRAYEQYF. The full variable domain, its missing parts supplied by reference TRBV9 and TRBJ2-7, is DSGVTQTPKHLITATGQRVTLRCSPRSGDLSVYWYQQSLDQGLQFLIQYYNGEERAKGNILERFSAQQFPDLHSELNLSSLELGDSALYFCASSVSGMDRAYEQYFGPGTRLTVT.

The chain has TRBV15 and TRBJ1-5, with no clear D. Between the trimmed V and J ends, which lost 0 bases and 6 bases, there was a span of 12 bases. Per the germline V gene, CDR1 is LNHNV and CDR2 is YYDKDF (reference sequence). The CDR3 contains 15 residues. The CDR3 DNA follows: TGTGCCACCAGCAGAGATCGGCAGGTCACTCAGCCCCAGCATTTT. Protein product: CATSRDRQVTQPQHF.

The V gene is TRBV9, the J gene TRBJ2-3, with TRBD2 matching 9 bases. The V gene end was trimmed by 0 bases and the J gene end by 2 bases; junction bases not matched to a gene: 4. Germline CDR1 SGDLS, CDR2 YYNGEE. The CDR3 has 16 amino acids. DNA for the CDR3: TGTGCCAGCAGCGTAGCTAGCGGGATCCTCACAGATACGCAGTATTTT. Translation: CASSVASGILTDTQYF. Full variable domain (remainder filled in from reference TRBV9 and TRBJ2-3): DSGVTQTPKHLITATGQRVTLRCSPRSGDLSVYWYQQSLDQGLQFLIQYYNGEERAKGNILERFSAQQFPDLHSELNLSSLELGDSALYFCASSVASGILTDTQYFGPGTRLTVL.

V usage is TRBV27 and J usage is TRBJ2-7; TRBD1 matches 9 bases. This CDR3 has 17 residues. The germline V gene has CDR1 MNHEY and CDR2 SMNVEV (reference sequence). Losses at the gene ends were 5 bases for V and 2 bases for J; bases not matched to a gene: 13. The CDR3 DNA sequence: TGTGCCAGCAGTCCCCGGGACAGGGCGTTAACCACCTACGAGCAGTACTTC. Protein product: CASSPRDRALTTYEQYF.

This chain links TRBV9 with TRBJ2-3; 7 bases agree with TRBD1. Trimming at V came to 0 bases and at J to 0 bases, leaving 10 bases not matched to a gene. The length of the CDR3 is 18 residues. CDR1 SGDLS and CDR2 YYNGEE come from the germline V gene. The CDR3 region has the DNA TGTGCCAGCAGCGTAGAAAGAGTGGGACAGTCTAGCACAGATACGCAGTATTTT. Residues: CASSVERVGQSSTDTQYF.

This clone was seen a single time. The chain employs TRBV27 and TRBJ2-7; no reliable D call. V lost 2 bases, J lost 2 bases, and 7 bases lay in between. Germline CDR1 is MNHEY and CDR2 is SMNVEV (reference sequence). The CDR3 runs 13 residues. CDR3 protein: CASSLGTAYEQYF. As DNA, the CDR3 is TGTGCCAGCAGTTTAGGAACAGCCTACGAGCAGTACTTC.

The CDR3 reads CASSPDRGNYGYTF. The CDR3, as DNA: TGTGCCAGCTCACCAGACAGGGGGAACTATGGCTACACCTTC. The chain joins TRBV18 to TRBJ1-2; TRBD1 matches 9 bases. CDR3 size: 14 residues. Germline CDR1 is KGHSH and CDR2 is LQKENI. Trimming cost V 2 bases and J 2 bases; bases outside gene matches: 0.

The V and J genes are TRBV6-5 and TRBJ1-4; 10 bases map to TRBD1. CDR1 is MNHEY and CDR2 is SVGAGI in the germline V gene. CDR3 length: 15 residues. J lost 5 bases, V lost 5 bases, and 5 bases had no gene match. This chain's CDR3 is CASSGPGQGNEKLFF. The CDR3 DNA sequence: TGTGCCAGCAGTGGTCCGGGACAGGGGAATGAAAAACTGTTTTTT.

The chain is built from TRBV5-1 and TRBJ2-5, with D maybe TRBD2 (6 bases). Germline V gene data show CDR1 as SGHRS and CDR2 as YFSETQ. The germline V and J ends were trimmed by 4 bases and 5 bases, with 15 bases remaining between them. This CDR3 region has 14 residues. Here the CDR3 reads CASSHPAAGETQYF. As DNA, the CDR3 is TGCGCCAGCAGCCATCCTGCGGCGGGGGAGACCCAGTACTTC.

This chain joins TRBV7-9 and TRBJ2-2; 8 bases fit TRBD1. The CDR3 is 16 amino acids. V shed 3 bases and J 2 bases; nucleotides not matched to a gene: 5. Germline V lookup: CDR1 SEHNR, CDR2 FQNEAQ (reference sequence). The DNA of the CDR3 is TGTGCCAGCAGCTTGCCGGGACAGGCTAACACCGGGGAGCTGTTTTTT. Its translation: CASSLPGQANTGELFF. Full variable domain (outside the CDR3, taken from reference TRBV7-9 and TRBJ2-2): DTGVSQNPRHKITKRGQNVTFRCDPISEHNRLYWYRQTLGQGPEFLTYFQNEAQLEKSRLLSDRFSAERPKGSFSTLEIQRTEQGDSAMYLCASSLPGQANTGELFFGEGSRLTVL.

The gene calls are TRBV7-9 and TRBJ2-3, with 9 bases identical to TRBD2. J was trimmed by 2 bases and V by 7 bases; bases with no gene match: 7. Germline values: CDR1 SEHNR, CDR2 FQNEAQ (reference sequence). CDR3 length equals 15 residues. The DNA for the CDR3 is TGTGCCAGCACCCTGACTAGCGGAGACACAGATACGCAGTATTTT. Amino acid sequence: CASTLTSGDTDTQYF.

This clone was picked up one time. The J gene is TRBJ1-2, the V gene TRBV27; the D gene is possibly TRBD1 (6 bases). CDR1 and CDR2 (germline): MNHEY, SMNVEV (reference sequence). Trimming removed 3 bases from V and 8 bases from J, with 22 bases in between. CDR3 length: 16 amino acids. The CDR3 here is CASSFKPTGTTSGYTF. The CDR3 DNA follows: TGTGCCAGCAGTTTCAAACCGACCGGGACAACCTCGGGCTACACCTTC.

The gene calls are TRBV11-2 and TRBJ2-1; D possibly corresponds to TRBD2 (5 bases). The V gene lost 5 bases and the J gene lost 3 bases, with 14 bases spanning the gap. The CDR3 runs 15 residues. From germline, CDR1 is SGHAT and CDR2 FQNNGV. CDR3 sequence: CASSLWTDFYNEQFF. DNA of the CDR3: TGTGCCAGCAGCCTATGGACGGACTTCTACAATGAGCAGTTCTTC.

This chain joins TRBV9 and TRBJ2-1; the match to TRBD2 covers 14 bases. Germline V CDR1 and CDR2: SGDLS, YYNGEE. The CDR3 totals 17 residues. J lost 15 bases, V lost 3 bases, and 17 bases had no gene match. CDR3 protein: CASSEGGLAGGTAPPFF. CDR3 DNA: TGTGCCAGCAGCGAGGGCGGACTAGCGGGAGGAACCGCCCCGCCGTTCTTC.

The chain links TRBV30 to TRBJ1-5, with 8 bases lining up with TRBD1. Losses at the gene ends were 5 bases for V and 5 bases for J; bases not matched to a gene: 8. Germline values: CDR1 GTSNPN, CDR2 SVGIG (reference sequence). The CDR3 has 14 amino acids. CDR3 bases: TGTGCCTGGGGGGAACAGGGGGTAGATCAGCCCCAGCATTTT. Translating gives CAWGEQGVDQPQHF. The whole variable domain, filled in from reference TRBV30 and TRBJ1-5, reads SQTIHQWPATLVQPVGSPLSLECTVEGTSNPNLYWYRQAAGRGLQLLFYSVGIGQISSEVPQNLSASRPQDRQFILSSKKLLLSDSGFYLCAWGEQGVDQPQHFGDGTRLSIL.

CDR3 nucleotide sequence: TGTGCCAGTAGTGGGACAGTGAACACCGGGGAGCTGTTTTTT. Translating it yields CASSGTVNTGELFF. The chain couples TRBV19 to TRBJ2-2; TRBD1 matches at 7 bases. Per germline, CDR1 LNHDA and CDR2 SQIVND (reference sequence). J gave up 1 base and V 5 bases, and 1 base lay outside the gene matches. The CDR3 is 14 amino acids.

The V gene is TRBV5-6, the J gene TRBJ1-2, with a weak D call TRBD1 (6 bases). Trimming removed 4 bases at V and 4 bases at J, with 14 bases between. CDR1 and CDR2 (germline): SGHDT, YYEEEE. The CDR3 runs to 14 residues. CDR3 sequence: CASSKDSGGYGYTF. Here the CDR3 DNA reads TGTGCCAGCAGCAAGGACAGTGGGGGCTATGGCTACACCTTC.

The V call is TRBV5-6, the J call TRBJ2-1; 9 bases agree with TRBD1. V gave up 1 base and J gave up 4 bases; unmatched junction bases: 3. The CDR3 is 15 amino acids. The germline V gene encodes CDR1 SGHDT and CDR2 YYEEEE. The CDR3 nucleotides read TGTGCCAGCAGCTTGTCGGGGACAGGGTACAATGAGCAGTTCTTC. As protein: CASSLSGTGYNEQFF.

The J gene is TRBJ2-2, the V gene TRBV9; possibly TRBD1 for D (5 bases). Trimming stripped 7 bases from V and 0 bases from J, with 10 bases between. Germline-derived CDR1 and CDR2 are SGDLS and YYNGEE. The CDR3 length is 14 residues. CDR3 protein: CASERQTNTGELFF. CDR3 coding DNA: TGTGCCAGCGAGAGACAGACGAACACCGGGGAGCTGTTTTTT.

The J gene is TRBJ2-5, the V gene TRBV7-2; maybe TRBD2 (6 bases). V was clipped by 8 bases and J by 4 bases, with 17 bases between them. Germline CDR1 and CDR2: SGHTA and FQGNSA. This CDR3 has 14 amino acids. The CDR3: CASRLSSELETQYF. CDR3 coding DNA: TGTGCCAGCCGCCTATCTAGCGAGTTAGAGACCCAGTACTTC.

V gene TRBV6-4 combines with J gene TRBJ2-2, with D possibly TRBD1 on 6 matching bases. The germline V gene encodes CDR1 MRHNA and CDR2 SNTAGT. The CDR3 runs 14 residues. V was trimmed by 8 bases and J by 3 bases, leaving 13 bases between them. The DNA for the CDR3 is TGTGCCAGCGGCCGACAGGCTGACACCGGGGAGCTGTTTTTT. This gives the protein CASGRQADTGELFF.

This clone has a single count. The chain combines TRBV5-4 with TRBJ2-2; 9 bases are shared with TRBD2. In germline, CDR1 is SGHNT, CDR2 YYREEE (reference sequence). J was trimmed by 1 base and V by 1 base; bases with no gene match: 2. The CDR3 consists of 16 residues. This CDR3 reads CASSLLAGRNTGELFF. DNA for the CDR3: TGTGCCAGCAGCTTGCTAGCGGGAAGGAACACCGGGGAGCTGTTTTTT.